Following are 27 T cell receptor beta chains from one sample sequenced in a study of blood T cell repertoires in COVID-19. TCRdb's copy holds only in-frame clones and misses some; the assay was immunoSEQ multiplex PCR. This repertoire shows around 120,000 clones, 65% to 85% found once; its top ten account for roughly 1.9%. Material: peripheral blood. These receptors came from a man between 65 and 85 years old with acute or convalescent COVID-19.

The genes are TRBV6-5 and TRBJ1-1, with D possibly matching TRBD1 (5 bases). V lost 6 bases and J lost 4, with 18 bases in between. Germline V gene lookup returns CDR1 MNHEY and CDR2 SVGAGI. This CDR3 region has 15 residues. The CDR3 coding sequence is TGTGCCAGCAGCCCCCCCCGTGGGGGGAGCACTGAAGCTTTCTTT. Its protein is CASSPPRGGSTEAFF.

The chain has TRBV6-6 and TRBJ1-1, with D tentatively TRBD1 (6 bases). The germline V gene encodes CDR1 MNHNY and CDR2 SVGAGI (reference sequence). The CDR3 runs 14 residues. Trimming shortened V by 4 bases and J by 0 bases, and 9 bases separated the two germline ends. In DNA, the CDR3 is TGTGCCAGCAGTTGGGACAAAATGAACACTGAAGCTTTCTTT. Translation gives CASSWDKMNTEAFF.

The J gene is TRBJ1-5, the V gene TRBV18; possible D gene TRBD1, 5 bases. The CDR3 runs 15 residues. Per the germline V gene, CDR1 is KGHSH and CDR2 is LQKENI. The V end lost 3 bases, the J end lost 4 bases, and 13 bases lay between the germline ends. The chain's CDR3 is CASSPGRVSNQPQHF. The DNA of the CDR3 is TGTGCCAGCTCACCGGGCAGGGTGAGTAATCAGCCCCAGCATTTT.

This clone was seen only once. The chain couples TRBV14 to TRBJ1-2; D might be TRBD1 (6 bases). Per germline, CDR1 SGHDN and CDR2 FVKESK. CDR3 size: 13 residues. V dropped 4 bases and J dropped 2 bases, with 8 bases sitting between them. The CDR3: CASSRGHNYGYTF. CDR3 nucleotide sequence: TGTGCCAGCAGCCGGGGACACAACTATGGCTACACCTTC.

The V call is TRBV27, the J call TRBJ1-2, with 8 bases aligning to TRBD1. The V gene's germline CDR1 is MNHEY and CDR2 SMNVEV (reference sequence). V trimming: 2 bases; J trimming: 8 bases; junction bases outside the gene matches: 13. The CDR3 runs to 16 residues. CDR3 loop: CASSLHPGGALGGYTF. The DNA of the CDR3 is TGTGCCAGCAGTTTACACCCAGGGGGCGCTTTGGGAGGCTACACCTTC.

The chain combines TRBV3-1 (or the pseudogene TRBV3-2) with TRBJ2-3, with D perhaps TRBD1 (5 bases). There are 15 residues in the CDR3. Germline V gene sequence: CDR1 LGHDT, CDR2 YNNKEL (reference sequence). Trimming took 8 bases from V and 2 from J, leaving 17 bases between them. The CDR3 reads CASAEGDLTTDTQYF. In DNA form, the CDR3 reads TGTGCCAGCGCAGAAGGGGATCTTACCACAGATACGCAGTATTTT.

The rearrangement uses TRBV2 and TRBJ1-1; unclear D gene. The germline V gene encodes CDR1 SNHLY and CDR2 FYNNEI. V shed 6 bases and J shed 0 bases, with 8 bases lying between them. The CDR3 is made up of 13 amino acids. CDR3 sequence reads: CASRGSMNTEAFF. CDR3 DNA sequence: TGTGCCAGCAGGGGCAGCATGAACACTGAAGCTTTCTTT.

This rearrangement joins TRBV9 to TRBJ2-6; maybe TRBD1 (5 bases). Between the trimmed V and J ends, which lost 0 bases and 2 bases, there was a span of 9 bases. Germline CDR1 SGDLS, CDR2 YYNGEE. The CDR3 extends over 16 amino acids. CDR3 sequence: CASSVDLGAGANVLTF. Here the CDR3 DNA reads TGTGCCAGCAGCGTAGACTTAGGGGCTGGGGCCAACGTCCTGACTTTC.

This clone was detected a few times. The V gene is TRBV7-2, the J gene TRBJ2-2, with D perhaps matching TRBD2 (5 bases). The CDR3 loop spans 16 amino acids. Germline CDR1 reads SGHTA; CDR2 reads FQGNSA. V lost 5 bases and J 2 bases, leaving 15 bases between the germline ends. The CDR3 nucleotides are TGTGCCAGCAGCCTAACGGGCGGGTCTAACACCGGGGAGCTGTTTTTT. This gives the protein CASSLTGGSNTGELFF.

This chain joins TRBV6-6 and TRBJ1-5, with TRBD1 matching over 12 bases. This CDR3 has 16 residues. Germline CDR1 and CDR2: MNHNY and SVGAGI (reference sequence). After removal of 2 bases from V and 4 bases from J, the junction contained 3 bases not matched to a gene. CDR3 sequence reads: CASSYTGQGANQPQHF. The DNA for the CDR3 is TGTGCCAGCAGTTACACGGGACAGGGGGCGAATCAGCCCCAGCATTTT.

This chain connects TRBV15 to TRBJ1-5, with TRBD1 as a possible D gene (5 bases). The CDR3 length is 15 residues. The ends were cut back, 6 bases at V and 3 bases at J, with 15 bases in the middle. Germline V gives CDR1 LNHNV, CDR2 YYDKDF (reference sequence). The CDR3 here is CATSLEQALNQPQHF. The CDR3, as DNA: TGTGCCACCAGTCTCGAACAGGCCCTCAATCAGCCCCAGCATTTT.

The V call is TRBV27, the J call TRBJ1-2; D perhaps matches TRBD1 (6 bases). The CDR3 length is 13 residues. Per the germline V gene, CDR1 is MNHEY and CDR2 is SMNVEV (reference sequence). Trimming removed 5 bases from V and 4 bases from J, with 11 bases in between. The CDR3 region is CASSQFRGYGYTF. DNA for the CDR3: TGTGCCAGCAGTCAGTTCAGGGGCTATGGCTACACCTTC.

V and J are TRBV5-8 and TRBJ1-2; TRBD1 matches 7 bases. Germline CDR1 is SGHTS and CDR2 is YDEGEE. After removal of 0 bases from V and 4 bases from J, the junction contained 6 bases not matched to a gene. CDR3 length: 15 amino acids. The CDR3 sequence: CASSLAQGVGYGYTF. The DNA for the CDR3 is TGTGCCAGCAGCTTGGCCCAGGGGGTCGGCTATGGCTACACCTTC. Supplemented by reference TRBV5-8 and TRBJ1-2, the full variable domain reads EAGVTQSPTHLIKTRGQQATLRCSPISGHTSVYWYQQALGLGLQFLLWYDEGEERNRGNFPPRFSGRQFPNYSSELNVNALELEDSALYLCASSLAQGVGYGYTFGSGTRLTVV.

V usage is TRBV7-2 and J usage is TRBJ1-6; D is perhaps TRBD1 (5 bases). Trimming removed 5 bases from V and 0 bases from J, with 8 bases in between. CDR1 SGHTA and CDR2 FQGNSA come from the germline V gene. The CDR3 extends over 15 amino acids. CDR3 DNA: TGTGCCAGCAGCAGTAGGGGCTCCTATAATTCACCCCTCCACTTT. This sequence encodes CASSSRGSYNSPLHF.

This clone was counted a single time. The rearrangement uses TRBV9 and TRBJ1-6; TRBD1 might be the D (6 bases). Looked up from germline, CDR1 is SGDLS and CDR2 is YYNGEE. V was pared by 2 bases and J by 6 bases, with 12 bases between. CDR3 length equals 15 residues. CDR3 region: CASSVDSLFNSPLHF. CDR3 nucleotides: TGTGCCAGCAGCGTGGACAGCCTCTTTAATTCACCCCTCCACTTT.

The gene calls are TRBV5-1 and TRBJ2-2; the D gene is possibly TRBD2 (6 bases). The CDR3 loop spans 15 amino acids. CDR1 SGHRS and CDR2 YFSETQ come from the germline V gene. V was shortened by 1 base and J by 6 bases, with 13 bases between the two germline ends. The CDR3: CASSLQVLASGELFF. Here the CDR3 DNA reads TGCGCCAGCAGCTTGCAAGTCCTAGCGTCCGGGGAGCTGTTTTTT. The whole variable domain, remainder taken from reference TRBV5-1 and TRBJ2-2, is KAGVTQTPRYLIKTRGQQVTLSCSPISGHRSVSWYQQTPGQGLQFLFEYFSETQRNKGNFPGRFSGRQFSNSRSEMNVSTLELGDSALYLCASSLQVLASGELFFGEGSRLTVL.

In its sample, this clone was seen a few times. The genes are TRBV4-2 and TRBJ2-3, with 8 bases lining up with TRBD1. With V trimmed by 3 bases and J by 5 bases, 7 bases remained unmatched. Germline values: CDR1 LGHNA, CDR2 YNFKEQ. CDR3 length: 15 residues. DNA for the CDR3: TGTGCCAGCAGCCACGACAGGGGAGGTGTAGATACGCAGTATTTT. Protein: CASSHDRGGVDTQYF.

The V and J genes are TRBV5-5 and TRBJ1-2; no clear D gene. Trimming shortened V by 4 bases and J by 2 bases, and 9 bases separated the two germline ends. Germline values: CDR1 SGHKS, CDR2 YYEKEE (reference sequence). This CDR3 spans 13 amino acids. The CDR3 loop reads CASSPGWNYGYTF. The CDR3 coding sequence is TGTGCCAGCAGCCCCGGGTGGAACTATGGCTACACCTTC.

V is TRBV12-3 or TRBV12-4 and J is TRBJ1-1, with D unresolved. Trimming shortened V by 1 base and J by 10 bases, and 7 bases separated the two germline ends. The CDR3 is 11 amino acids. The CDR3 sequence: CASSLGGIAFF. CDR3 coding DNA: TGTGCCAGCAGTTTAGGAGGGATAGCTTTCTTT.

The chain links TRBV2 to TRBJ2-7; a possible D gene is TRBD2 (5 bases). CDR1 SNHLY and CDR2 FYNNEI come from the germline V gene. V lost 3 bases, J lost 3 bases, and 6 bases lay in between. CDR3 size: 12 residues. The CDR3 reads CASSDEGYEQYF. The CDR3 region has the DNA TGTGCCAGCAGTGATGAGGGCTACGAGCAGTACTTC.

The chain links TRBV7-2 to TRBJ2-7, with 7 bases fitting TRBD1. Germline CDR1 reads SGHTA; CDR2 reads FQGNSA. The V segment lost 5 bases and the J segment 2 bases; nucleotides outside the gene matches: 9. This CDR3 contains 15 residues. DNA of the CDR3: TGTGCCAGCAGCACCAAGGACAGGAACCCCTACGAGCAGTACTTC. It is translated as CASSTKDRNPYEQYF.

V and J are TRBV12-3 or TRBV12-4 and TRBJ2-3; D may be TRBD1 (6 bases). V was shortened by 2 bases and J by 5 bases, with 8 bases between the two germline ends. The length of the CDR3 is 13 residues. This chain's CDR3 is CASSLRGRDTQYF. The DNA of the CDR3 is TGTGCCAGCAGTTTAAGGGGGAGAGATACGCAGTATTTT.

The CDR3 region has the DNA TGTGCCAGCAGCCGGGTAGCGGGGTCCTCCTACAATGAGCAGTTCTTC. Its translation is CASSRVAGSSYNEQFF. The chain employs TRBV4-2 and TRBJ2-1, with 8 bases identical to TRBD2. From germline, CDR1 is LGHNA and CDR2 YNFKEQ. Trimming removed 4 bases from V and 0 bases from J; junction bases left unmatched: 5. The CDR3 runs 16 residues.

This sequence joins TRBV9 and TRBJ1-2; 7 bases are a match to TRBD1. The V gene's germline CDR1 is SGDLS and CDR2 YYNGEE. The CDR3 is made up of 14 amino acids. V lost 6 bases to trimming and J lost 8 bases; unmatched junction nucleotides: 13. In DNA form, the CDR3 reads TGTGCCAGCACGGGGGAACAGGGGACAAGGGGCTACACCTTC. Translation gives CASTGEQGTRGYTF.

The chain combines TRBV5-1 with TRBJ2-1; TRBD2 agrees at 8 bases. J gave up 3 bases and V 1 base, and 6 bases lay outside the gene matches. The V gene's germline CDR1 is SGHRS and CDR2 YFSETQ. This CDR3 spans 16 amino acids. CDR3 sequence: CASSLYAGGSYNEQFF. The CDR3 nucleotides read TGCGCCAGCAGCTTGTATGCGGGGGGTAGCTACAATGAGCAGTTCTTC.

The genes are TRBV28 and TRBJ1-4, with 7 bases identical to TRBD1. Germline CDR1 reads MDHEN; CDR2 reads SYDVKM. This CDR3 comprises 15 residues. V trimming: 6 bases; J trimming: 7 bases; junction bases outside the gene matches: 11. The CDR3, as DNA: TGTGCCAGCAGAACCCAGAGGGGGCTGAGTGAAAAACTGTTTTTT. It specifies CASRTQRGLSEKLFF.

V is TRBV7-2 and J is TRBJ1-4; 8 bases agree with TRBD1. The CDR3 is made up of 14 amino acids. The trim removed 5 bases at V and 5 bases at J, leaving 4 bases unmatched. Germline V gives CDR1 SGHTA, CDR2 FQGNSA. The CDR3 DNA sequence: TGTGCCAGCAGCCGGGACAGGAGCAATGAAAAACTGTTTTTT. Its protein product is CASSRDRSNEKLFF.